The clone carrying this TCR beta chain appeared many times. The antigen is undetermined. CDR3 length: 16 amino acids. The ends were cut back, 4 bases at V and 3 bases at J, with 19 bases in the middle. Germline loops: CDR1 SGHVS, CDR2 FNYEAQ. The data belong to a study of response to subunit inactivated influenza vaccine. Study results and caveats: The authors suggested that every seasonal influenza vaccination recruits few new T cells.

MiXCR was run by TCRdb on the RT-PCR reads, yielding one entry per CDR3 protein. Seen here are approximately 500,000 distinct CDR3 sequences, 13% observed once, and the top ten hold under 15%. This sequence joins TRBV7-6 and TRBJ2-7, with unresolved D. The receptor's source is a man aged 50 or older who received an inactivated influenza vaccine. Sequenced material: PBMCs from blood, taken roughly 45 days after vaccination. The CDR3: CASSSRPKALYYEQYF. CDR3 DNA: TGTGCCAGCAGCTCAAGACCCAAAGCCTTATACTACGAGCAGTACTTC.